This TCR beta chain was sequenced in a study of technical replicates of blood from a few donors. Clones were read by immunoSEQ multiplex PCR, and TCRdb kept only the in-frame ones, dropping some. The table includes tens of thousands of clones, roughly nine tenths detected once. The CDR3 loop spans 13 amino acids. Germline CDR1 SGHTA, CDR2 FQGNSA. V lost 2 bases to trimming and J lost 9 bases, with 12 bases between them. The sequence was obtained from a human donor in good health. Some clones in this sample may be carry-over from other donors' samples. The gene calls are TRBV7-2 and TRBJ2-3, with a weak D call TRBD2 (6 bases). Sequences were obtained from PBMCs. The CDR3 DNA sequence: TGTGCCAGCAGCTTAATGGAGGGGAACACGCAGTATTTT. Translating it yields CASSLMEGNTQYF.